The entry below gives a single T cell receptor (beta chain) sequence along with its context. Its antigen is still unknown. The sample belongs to a study of T-cell memory formation after mild COVID-19. The TCR alpha and TCR beta cDNA libraries, bearing sample barcodes and UMIs, were generated by 5'RACE using constant-segment primers. Each CDR3 protein gets one entry after TCRdb re-called the 5' RACE reads with MiXCR. The table shows hundreds of thousands of distinct CDR3 sequences, with roughly 18% occurring only once. Study observations and caveats: CD4/CD8 balance characterized clones contracting day 15 to 85, and CD4+ skew characterized later expanders. Of the contracting clones, CD4+ ones lay mainly in CM and EM, and CD8+ ones in EMRA. That cross-reactive memory joined was suggested by some responding clones appearing in pre-infection memory.

The TCR comes from a man younger than 30 who had mild COVID-19 (a few samples of this study predate the infection). Cell type and time point are not known. The sequencing input was PBMCs or a T cell subset sorted from them (not recorded which).

Here the CDR3 DNA reads TGCAGTGCTAGCCCCTGGGTACAGTCCTACGAGCAGTACTTC. Translation: CSASPWVQSYEQYF. The rearrangement links TRBV20-1 to TRBJ2-7; D unclear. V was cut by 3 bases and J by 1 base, with 13 bases left in between. CDR3 size: 14 residues. Germline CDR1 is DFQATT and CDR2 is SNEGSKA (reference sequence).